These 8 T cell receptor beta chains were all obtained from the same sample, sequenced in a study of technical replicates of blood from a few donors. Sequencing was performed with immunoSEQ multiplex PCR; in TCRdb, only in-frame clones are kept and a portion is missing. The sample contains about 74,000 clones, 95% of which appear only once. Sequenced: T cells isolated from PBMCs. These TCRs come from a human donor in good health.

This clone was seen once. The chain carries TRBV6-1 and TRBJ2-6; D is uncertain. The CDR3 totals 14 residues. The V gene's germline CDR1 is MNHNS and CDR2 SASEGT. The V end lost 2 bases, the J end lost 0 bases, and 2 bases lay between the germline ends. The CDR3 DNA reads TGTGCCAGCAGTGAACTCTCTGGGGCCAACGTCCTGACTTTC. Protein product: CASSELSGANVLTF.

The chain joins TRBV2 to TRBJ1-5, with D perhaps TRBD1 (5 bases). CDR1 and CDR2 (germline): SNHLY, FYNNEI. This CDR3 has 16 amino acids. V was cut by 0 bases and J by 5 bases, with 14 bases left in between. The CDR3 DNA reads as TGTGCCAGCAGTGAAGCGCGGGGCAGGGCCGATCAGCCCCAGCATTTT. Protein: CASSEARGRADQPQHF.

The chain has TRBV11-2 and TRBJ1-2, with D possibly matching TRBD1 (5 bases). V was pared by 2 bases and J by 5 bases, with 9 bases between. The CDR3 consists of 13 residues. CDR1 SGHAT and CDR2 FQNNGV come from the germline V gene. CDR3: CASSLHGTYGYTF. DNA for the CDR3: TGTGCCAGCAGCTTACATGGGACTTATGGCTACACCTTC. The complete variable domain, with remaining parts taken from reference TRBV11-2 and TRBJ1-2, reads EAGVAQSPRYKIIEKRQSVAFWCNPISGHATLYWYQQILGQGPKLLIQFQNNGVVDDSQLPKDRFSAERLKGVDSTLKIQPAKLEDSAVYLCASSLHGTYGYTFGSGTRLTVV.

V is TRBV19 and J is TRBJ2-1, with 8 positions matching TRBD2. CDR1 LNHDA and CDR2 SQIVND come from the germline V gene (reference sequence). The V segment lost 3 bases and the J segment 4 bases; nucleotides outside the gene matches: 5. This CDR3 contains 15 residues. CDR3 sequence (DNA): TGTGCCAGTAGTATGACAGCGGGAGTTTACAATGAGCAGTTCTTC. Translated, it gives CASSMTAGVYNEQFF.

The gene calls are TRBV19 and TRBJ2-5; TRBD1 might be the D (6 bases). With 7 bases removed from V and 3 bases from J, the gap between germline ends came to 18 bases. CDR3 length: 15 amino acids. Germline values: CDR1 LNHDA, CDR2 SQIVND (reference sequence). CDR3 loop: CASIRSGALKETQYF. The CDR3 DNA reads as TGTGCCAGTATTAGGTCAGGGGCCCTCAAAGAGACCCAGTACTTC.

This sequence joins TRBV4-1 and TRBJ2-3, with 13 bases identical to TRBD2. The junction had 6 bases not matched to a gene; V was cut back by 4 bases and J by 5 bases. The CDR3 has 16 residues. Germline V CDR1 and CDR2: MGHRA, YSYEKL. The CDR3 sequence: CASSLTSGRVQDTQYF. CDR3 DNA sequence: TGCGCCAGCAGCCTAACTAGCGGGAGGGTTCAAGATACGCAGTATTTT.

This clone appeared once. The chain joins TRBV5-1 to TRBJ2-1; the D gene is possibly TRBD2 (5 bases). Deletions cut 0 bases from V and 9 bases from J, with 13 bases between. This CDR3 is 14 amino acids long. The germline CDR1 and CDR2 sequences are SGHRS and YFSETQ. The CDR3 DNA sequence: TGCGCCAGCAGCTTGGTCGGCGACTATCCTGAGCAGTTCTTC. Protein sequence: CASSLVGDYPEQFF.

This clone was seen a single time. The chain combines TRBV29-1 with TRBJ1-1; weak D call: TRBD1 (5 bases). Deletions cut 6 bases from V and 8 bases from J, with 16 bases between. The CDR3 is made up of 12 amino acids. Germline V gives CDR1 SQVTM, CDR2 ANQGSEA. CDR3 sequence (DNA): TGCAGCGTCGCGGGGACTTTCCCAGAAGCTTTCTTT. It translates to CSVAGTFPEAFF.